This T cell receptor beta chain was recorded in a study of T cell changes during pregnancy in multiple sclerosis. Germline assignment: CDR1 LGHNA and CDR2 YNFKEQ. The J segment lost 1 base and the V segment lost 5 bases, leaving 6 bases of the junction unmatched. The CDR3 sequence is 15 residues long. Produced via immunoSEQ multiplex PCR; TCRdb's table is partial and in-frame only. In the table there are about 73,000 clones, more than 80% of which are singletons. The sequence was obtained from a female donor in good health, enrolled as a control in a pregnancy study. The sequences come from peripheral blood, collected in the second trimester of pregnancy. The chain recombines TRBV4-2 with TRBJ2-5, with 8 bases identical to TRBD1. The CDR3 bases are TGTGCCAGCAGCTTGGGGACAGGTCCCCAAGAGACCCAGTACTTC. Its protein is CASSLGTGPQETQYF.